This section outlines one T cell receptor (beta chain) sequence together with its context. The CDR3 is made up of 15 amino acids. Germline V lookup: CDR1 KGHSH, CDR2 LQKENI. J was trimmed by 2 bases and V by 5 bases; bases with no gene match: 7. TCRdb's table, derived via immunoSEQ multiplex PCR, lists solely in-frame clones and lacks some. The sample includes 110,000 or so clones, roughly 91% seen only once; the top ten take 3.5%. This specimen comes from a study of T cell responses to AZD1222 COVID-19 vaccine. This sample comprised peripheral blood, obtained 28 days after the second AZD1222 dose. The sequence derives from an adult who received the AZD1222 COVID-19 vaccine. The genes are TRBV18 and TRBJ2-3, with 7 bases lining up with TRBD2. Here the CDR3 reads CASSSTRGVTDTQYF. The CDR3 coding sequence is TGTGCCAGCTCATCGACTCGGGGGGTCACAGATACGCAGTATTTT.